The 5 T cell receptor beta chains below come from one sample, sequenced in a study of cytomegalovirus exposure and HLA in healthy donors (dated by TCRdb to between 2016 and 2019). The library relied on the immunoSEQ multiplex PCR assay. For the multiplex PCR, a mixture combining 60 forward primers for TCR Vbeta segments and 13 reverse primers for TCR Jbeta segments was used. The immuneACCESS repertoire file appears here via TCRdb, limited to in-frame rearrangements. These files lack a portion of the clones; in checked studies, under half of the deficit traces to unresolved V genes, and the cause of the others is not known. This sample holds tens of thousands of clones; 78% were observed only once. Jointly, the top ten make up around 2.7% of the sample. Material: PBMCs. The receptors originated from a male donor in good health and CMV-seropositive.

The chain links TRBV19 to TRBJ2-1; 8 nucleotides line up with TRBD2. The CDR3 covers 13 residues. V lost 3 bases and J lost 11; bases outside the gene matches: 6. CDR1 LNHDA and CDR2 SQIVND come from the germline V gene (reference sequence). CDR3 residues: CASSIPGLGKQFF. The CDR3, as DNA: TGTGCCAGTAGTATCCCGGGACTAGGGAAGCAGTTCTTC.

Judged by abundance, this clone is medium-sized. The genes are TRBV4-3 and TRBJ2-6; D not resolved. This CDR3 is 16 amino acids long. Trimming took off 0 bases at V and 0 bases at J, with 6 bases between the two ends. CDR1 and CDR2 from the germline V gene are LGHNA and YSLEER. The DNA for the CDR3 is TGCGCCAGCAGCCAAGAATACGGCTCTGGGGCCAACGTCCTGACTTTC. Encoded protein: CASSQEYGSGANVLTF.

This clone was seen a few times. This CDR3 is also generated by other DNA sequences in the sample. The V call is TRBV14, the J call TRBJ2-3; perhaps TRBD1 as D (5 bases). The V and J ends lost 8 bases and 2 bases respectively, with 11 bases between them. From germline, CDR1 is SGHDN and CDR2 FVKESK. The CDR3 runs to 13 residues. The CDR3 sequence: CASGAAYTDTQYF. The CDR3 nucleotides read TGTGCCAGCGGGGCGGCATACACAGATACGCAGTATTTT. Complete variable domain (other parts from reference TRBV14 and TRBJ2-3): EAGVTQFPSHSVIEKGQTVTLRCDPISGHDNLYWYRRVMGKEIKFLLHFVKESKQDESGMPNNRFLAERTGGTYSTLKVQPAELEDSGVYFCASGAAYTDTQYFGPGTRLTVL.

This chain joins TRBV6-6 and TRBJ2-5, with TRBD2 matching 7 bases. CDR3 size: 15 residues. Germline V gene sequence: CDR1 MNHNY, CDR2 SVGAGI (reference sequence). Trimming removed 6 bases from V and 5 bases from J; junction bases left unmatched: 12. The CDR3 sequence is CASRRGSGLMETQYF. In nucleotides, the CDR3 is TGTGCCAGCAGACGCGGGAGTGGGTTGATGGAGACCCAGTACTTC.

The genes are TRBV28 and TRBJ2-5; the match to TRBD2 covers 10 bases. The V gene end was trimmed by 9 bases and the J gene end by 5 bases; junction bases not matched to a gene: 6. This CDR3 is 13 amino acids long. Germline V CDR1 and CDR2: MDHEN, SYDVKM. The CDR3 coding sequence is TGTGCCAGTGGAGCGGGAGGGTCGGAGACCCAGTACTTC. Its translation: CASGAGGSETQYF. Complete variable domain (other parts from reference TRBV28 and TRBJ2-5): DVKVTQSSRYLVKRTGEKVFLECVQDMDHENMFWYRQDPGLGLRLIYFSYDVKMKEKGDIPEGYSVSREKKERFSLILESASTNQTSMYLCASGAGGSETQYFGPGTRLLVL.